This T cell receptor beta chain originates from a study of T cell responses to AZD1222 COVID-19 vaccine. Study-level results: Spike-wide coverage was observed for vaccine-associated CD4 TCRs, with dominant responses at 160-218 and 743-854.

Germline CDR1 and CDR2: LGHNT and FRNRAP. The germline V and J ends were trimmed by 1 base and 1 base, with 1 base remaining between them. The CDR3 is made up of 13 amino acids. Whether given at about 4 or about 12 weeks, second doses were pooled. A note on this clone: The antigen remains unidentified.

TCRdb's copy holds only in-frame clones and misses some; the assay was immunoSEQ multiplex PCR. The sample holds approximately 70,000 clones, 80% seen once. The chain combines TRBV12-5 with TRBJ2-2, with D hard to call. The sequence came from an adult who received the AZD1222 COVID-19 vaccine. Specimen: peripheral blood, collected 28 days after the second AZD1222 dose. The CDR3 bases are TGTGCTAGTGGTTTGGAGAACACCGGGGAGCTGTTTTTT. Encoded protein: CASGLENTGELFF.